Shown below are 15 T cell receptor beta chains from a single sample sequenced in a study of radiotherapy plus CTLA-4 blockade in lung cancer. Clones were sequenced by immunoSEQ multiplex PCR, and TCRdb holds only the in-frame ones, with some missing. Among just over 35,000 clones, approximately 85% were seen once, and the ten largest hold 5.5% to 7%. Material: peripheral blood, obtained from a patient treated with radiotherapy plus ipilimumab. These receptors were obtained from a human donor with non-small cell lung cancer who had stable disease on radiotherapy plus ipilimumab.

V gene TRBV4-3 combines with J gene TRBJ1-5; 7 nucleotides agree with TRBD1. The germline V gene has CDR1 LGHNA and CDR2 YSLEER. The CDR3 loop spans 16 amino acids. V shed 0 bases, J shed 6 bases, and the junction held 8 bases outside the gene matches. The CDR3: CASSQEWTGLSQPQHF. The CDR3 nucleotides are TGCGCCAGCAGCCAAGAATGGACAGGACTGTCTCAGCCCCAGCATTTT.

The chain combines TRBV30 with TRBJ2-7; TRBD1 might be the D (6 bases). The CDR3 is 13 residues long. CDR1 and CDR2 from the germline V gene are GTSNPN and SVGIG (reference sequence). Trimming removed 0 bases from V and 6 bases from J, with 12 bases in between. CDR3 bases: TGTGCCTGGAGTGTTCCCATGGGGGCCGAGCAGTACTTC. Translation gives CAWSVPMGAEQYF.

J is TRBJ2-5 and V is TRBV5-1, with 8 bases fitting TRBD1. The germline V gene encodes CDR1 SGHRS and CDR2 YFSETQ. The CDR3 has 15 amino acids. Losses at the gene ends were 4 bases for V and 1 base for J; bases not matched to a gene: 6. CDR3 region: CASSPDRGVQETQYF. The DNA of the CDR3 is TGCGCCAGCAGCCCTGACAGGGGCGTCCAAGAGACCCAGTACTTC.

This clone was counted a single time. The rearrangement links TRBV27 to TRBJ1-2, with a tentative D call TRBD1 (6 bases). CDR3 length equals 16 residues. Germline CDR1 MNHEY, CDR2 SMNVEV (reference sequence). V lost 4 bases and J lost 2, with 17 bases in between. In nucleotides, the CDR3 is TGTGCCAGCAGTTGGACAGCGACCGACAAAAACTATGGCTACACCTTC. This translates into CASSWTATDKNYGYTF.

The rearrangement joins TRBV5-1 to TRBJ2-5; 8 nucleotides align to TRBD2. V shed 4 bases, J shed 11 bases, and the junction held 10 bases outside the gene matches. The CDR3 sequence is 13 residues long. CDR1 and CDR2 from the germline V gene are SGHRS and YFSETQ. Written as DNA, the CDR3 is TGCGCCAGCAGCCGGACGGGAGGGCATGAGCAGTACTTC. Its protein is CASSRTGGHEQYF.

V gene TRBV7-9 combines with J gene TRBJ2-3; possible D gene TRBD1, 7 bases. Germline values: CDR1 SEHNR, CDR2 FQNEAQ (reference sequence). CDR3 length: 16 residues. V lost 5 bases and J lost 0, with 15 bases in between. For the CDR3, the DNA is TGTGCCAGCAGCCGTACGACAGGGACTAGCACAGATACGCAGTATTTT. It yields the protein CASSRTTGTSTDTQYF. Full variable domain (outside the CDR3, taken from reference TRBV7-9 and TRBJ2-3): DTGVSQNPRHKITKRGQNVTFRCDPISEHNRLYWYRQTLGQGPEFLTYFQNEAQLEKSRLLSDRFSAERPKGSFSTLEIQRTEQGDSAMYLCASSRTTGTSTDTQYFGPGTRLTVL.

The rearrangement joins TRBV21-1 to TRBJ2-7; the table calls TRBD2, which could not be checked here. TRBV21-1 is classified as a pseudogene. The CDR3 covers 16 residues. CDR3 nucleotide sequence: TGTGCCAGCAGCAAAGCTGATGGGCTGTGGGAGGACGAGCAGTACTTC. Amino acid sequence: CASSKADGLWEDEQYF.

The V gene is TRBV9, the J gene TRBJ2-1; 8 nucleotides agree with TRBD2. CDR3 size: 13 residues. V lost 1 base to trimming and J lost 9 bases; unmatched junction nucleotides: 3. Germline CDR1 and CDR2: SGDLS and YYNGEE. The CDR3 is CASSVTSGTEQFF. CDR3 coding DNA: TGTGCCAGCAGCGTAACTAGCGGTACTGAGCAGTTCTTC.

V usage is TRBV7-9 and J usage is TRBJ2-1; 7 positions agree with TRBD2. Germline values: CDR1 SEHNR, CDR2 FQNEAQ (reference sequence). This CDR3 is 16 amino acids long. V trimming: 6 bases; J trimming: 6 bases; junction bases outside the gene matches: 14. Written as DNA, the CDR3 is TGTGCCAGCAGTCGAACCCTAGCGGTCAAAATCAATGAGCAGTTCTTC. Amino acids: CASSRTLAVKINEQFF.

The chain is built from TRBV7-3 and TRBJ1-1; D might be TRBD1 (5 bases). In germline, CDR1 is SGHTA, CDR2 FQGTGA. V lost 2 bases, J lost 1 base, and 11 bases lay in between. This CDR3 contains 15 residues. The CDR3 DNA follows: TGTGCCAGCAGCTTAGGTCGGGGGAGGAACACTGAAGCTTTCTTT. Protein product: CASSLGRGRNTEAFF.

The V call is TRBV27, the J call TRBJ1-1; TRBD1 matches at 8 bases. This CDR3 has 14 residues. Germline V gene data show CDR1 as MNHEY and CDR2 as SMNVEV (reference sequence). Germline trimming cut 0 bases from V and 5 bases from J; bases unmatched to any gene: 2. The CDR3 region has the DNA TGTGCCAGCAGTTTATCCCGGACAGGGACTGAAGCTTTCTTT. Its protein product is CASSLSRTGTEAFF.

This chain uses TRBV5-1 with TRBJ2-1; 13 nucleotides line up with TRBD2. Looked up from germline, CDR1 is SGHRS and CDR2 is YFSETQ. V shed 6 bases and J 7 bases; nucleotides not matched to a gene: 7. This CDR3 has 15 amino acids. The CDR3 DNA sequence: TGCGCCAGCACTGGACTAGCGGGAGTTGTGAATGAGCAGTTCTTC. Translating gives CASTGLAGVVNEQFF.

The rearrangement uses TRBV7-9 and TRBJ2-7; D gene unclear. The germline V and J ends were trimmed by 5 bases and 2 bases, with 10 bases remaining between them. Germline values: CDR1 SEHNR, CDR2 FQNEAQ (reference sequence). The CDR3 runs 13 residues. The CDR3 loop is CASSQAWAYEQYF. The CDR3 DNA follows: TGTGCCAGCAGCCAGGCATGGGCCTACGAGCAGTACTTC.

The chain employs TRBV4-3 and TRBJ2-5; TRBD1 matches at 7 bases. Trimming removed 3 bases from V and 6 bases from J; junction bases left unmatched: 10. CDR3 length: 15 residues. Germline CDR1 and CDR2: LGHNA and YSLEER. The CDR3 nucleotides read TGCGCCAGCAGCCACGACAGGGAACGGCAAAAGACCCAGTACTTC. Translation gives CASSHDRERQKTQYF.

The chain carries TRBV11-1 and TRBJ2-7, with TRBD1 matching 7 bases. J lost 7 bases, V lost 3 bases, and 9 bases had no gene match. The CDR3 has 14 amino acids. Germline V gives CDR1 SGHAT, CDR2 FQDESV (reference sequence). In DNA, the CDR3 is TGTGCCAGCAGCTTGGGGGCCGCCAGGGGGGAGCAGTACTTC. It is translated as CASSLGAARGEQYF.